Below, 10 T cell receptor beta chains from the same sample are listed, as sequenced in a study of radiotherapy plus CTLA-4 blockade in lung cancer. The data were produced by immunoSEQ multiplex PCR, yet TCRdb's version contains in-frame clones alone and is incomplete. The table records tens of thousands of clones, 86% of them present only once. This specimen was peripheral blood, taken from a patient treated with radiotherapy plus ipilimumab. These receptors all stem from a human donor with non-small cell lung cancer whose response to radiotherapy plus ipilimumab could not be evaluated.

The V call is TRBV5-1, the J call TRBJ1-1, with a weak D call TRBD1 (6 bases). The V gene lost 3 bases and the J gene lost 1 base, with 10 bases spanning the gap. There are 14 residues in the CDR3. The germline V gene has CDR1 SGHRS and CDR2 YFSETQ. CDR3 sequence reads: CASSYAGANTEAFF. CDR3 nucleotides: TGCGCCAGCAGCTACGCGGGGGCGAACACTGAAGCTTTCTTT.

The V gene is TRBV7-8, the J gene TRBJ2-7; D perhaps matches TRBD2 (5 bases). From germline, CDR1 is SGHVS and CDR2 FQNEAQ. CDR3 size: 17 residues. With 5 bases removed from V and 7 bases from J, the gap between germline ends came to 27 bases. CDR3 nucleotide sequence: TGTGCCAGCAGCCCCCGCCTGTGGGCGGGTGGAGCAGTGGAGCAGTACTTC. Its protein product is CASSPRLWAGGAVEQYF.

CDR3 protein: CASSVGQGGVPLHF. The DNA of the CDR3 is TGTGCCAGCAGCGTCGGACAGGGGGGAGTACCCCTCCACTTT. V usage is TRBV9 and J usage is TRBJ1-6, with 10 bases lining up with TRBD1. The CDR3 runs 14 residues. V trimming: 2 bases; J trimming: 12 bases; junction bases outside the gene matches: 5. Germline V gene sequence: CDR1 SGDLS, CDR2 YYNGEE.

The rearrangement joins TRBV19 to TRBJ2-5, with 10 bases lining up with TRBD1. Trimming removed 9 bases from V and 9 bases from J; junction bases left unmatched: 13. Per germline, CDR1 LNHDA and CDR2 SQIVND (reference sequence). This CDR3 comprises 14 residues. The DNA for the CDR3 is TGTGCCAGCCGGGACAGGGGCCCTGAGGGCGCCCAGTACTTC. Its protein is CASRDRGPEGAQYF. Supplemented by reference TRBV19 and TRBJ2-5, the full variable domain reads DGGITQSPKYLFRKEGQNVTLSCEQNLNHDAMYWYRQDPGQGLRLIYYSQIVNDFQKGDIAEGYSVSREKKESFPLTVTSAQKNPTAFYLCASRDRGPEGAQYFGPGTRLLVL.

The rearrangement joins TRBV9 to TRBJ2-7; D is ambiguous. The CDR3 has 13 amino acids. Trimming left V 0 bases short and J 1 base short, with 5 bases between. Looked up from germline, CDR1 is SGDLS and CDR2 is YYNGEE. The CDR3 region is CASSVGQSYEQYF. For the CDR3, the DNA is TGTGCCAGCAGCGTAGGTCAGTCCTACGAGCAGTACTTC. Full variable domain (missing parts from reference TRBV9 and TRBJ2-7): DSGVTQTPKHLITATGQRVTLRCSPRSGDLSVYWYQQSLDQGLQFLIQYYNGEERAKGNILERFSAQQFPDLHSELNLSSLELGDSALYFCASSVGQSYEQYFGPGTRLTVT.

This sequence joins TRBV7-9 and TRBJ1-1; D not resolved. The CDR3 loop spans 14 amino acids. Per the germline V gene, CDR1 is SEHNR and CDR2 is FQNEAQ (reference sequence). Trimming shortened V by 3 bases and J by 3 bases, and 11 bases separated the two germline ends. DNA for the CDR3: TGTGCCAGCAGCTTGGCGGGGATGTACACTGAAGCTTTCTTT. Amino acids: CASSLAGMYTEAFF. The complete variable domain, with remaining parts taken from reference TRBV7-9 and TRBJ1-1, reads DTGVSQNPRHKITKRGQNVTFRCDPISEHNRLYWYRQTLGQGPEFLTYFQNEAQLEKSRLLSDRFSAERPKGSFSTLEIQRTEQGDSAMYLCASSLAGMYTEAFFGQGTRLTVV.

V usage is TRBV5-4 and J usage is TRBJ1-1; TRBD1 matches 9 bases. The V and J ends lost 0 bases and 6 bases, in that order; junction bases with no gene match: 3. The CDR3 is 14 residues long. CDR1 SGHNT and CDR2 YYREEE come from the germline V gene (reference sequence). The CDR3 DNA sequence: TGTGCCAGCAGCTTGGGATGGACAGGGGCTGAAGCTTTCTTT. It specifies CASSLGWTGAEAFF.

This clone has just one count. V is TRBV28 and J is TRBJ1-3, with D uncertain. With 6 bases removed from V and 2 bases from J, the gap between germline ends came to 14 bases. The CDR3 runs 15 residues. The germline gives CDR1 MDHEN, CDR2 SYDVKM. The CDR3 nucleotides read TGTGCCAGCAGCCTCCCCCCGTCGGCTGGAAACACCATATATTTT. Protein: CASSLPPSAGNTIYF.

Note on this clone: Germline and junction disagree at one end, which may indicate a read error. In nucleotides, the CDR3 is TGCGCCAGCGGCCAAGAATCGACTAGGGCGAACACTGAAGCTTTCTTT. This codes for CASGQESTRANTEAFF. This chain links TRBV4-1 with TRBJ1-1; no firm D call. Germline assignment: CDR1 MGHRA and CDR2 YSYEKL. This CDR3 has 16 residues.

V and J are TRBV5-1 and TRBJ2-3; no definite D call. V was pared by 6 bases and J by 3 bases, with 14 bases between. The CDR3 contains 14 residues. CDR1 is SGHRS and CDR2 is YFSETQ in the germline V gene. In DNA form, the CDR3 reads TGCGCCAGCAACGCAGGCGAAGTAACAGATACGCAGTATTTT. Translated, it gives CASNAGEVTDTQYF.